This T cell receptor (beta chain) was profiled in a study of cytomegalovirus exposure and HLA in healthy donors. Vbeta (60) and Jbeta (13) primers were used in the PCR. Libraries were prepared by immunoSEQ multiplex PCR; TCRdb keeps only in-frame clonotypes and omits some of them. The sample consists of approximately 170,000 clones, 76% of them appearing once. Concerning this clone itself: Its antigen is unknown.

Study outcomes and limitations: What a later analysis showed was that several of the most significant clusters appeared linked to common viral pathogens.

Trimming removed 7 bases at V and 0 bases at J, with 12 bases between. CDR1 and CDR2 (germline): SQVTM, ANQGSEA. The CDR3 loop spans 13 amino acids. Sequenced: PBMCs. This TCR came from a female donor in good health and CMV-seronegative. The chain carries TRBV29-1 and TRBJ1-1; a possible D gene is TRBD1 (6 bases). The CDR3: CSATGPLNTEAFF. The CDR3 nucleotides read TGCAGCGCTACAGGGCCGTTGAACACTGAAGCTTTCTTT.